This is a list of T cell receptor beta chains from one sample in a study of human T cells and chemical hapten exposure. MiXCR, applied by TCRdb to the RACE reads, yields one record per CDR3 protein. The sample comprises 180,000 or so distinct CDR3 sequences, approximately 20% of which are singletons, and less than 7% rests with the top ten. The specimen was whole blood, collected in connection with sensitization to the hapten diphenylcyclopropenone (DPC). The origin of the receptors is a woman in her fifties or sixties with alopecia areata. Some clones in this sample may be carry-over from other donors' samples. The CDR3 runs from the conserved cysteine through the conserved F or W. A D gene is named only where the DNA matches it firmly. Size is stated for part of the rows, as once, few or many counts, or as a class when the clone is expanded.

>.|few|TRBV27|TRBJ2-6
CAIRGAGANVLTF
TGTGCCATCAGGGGTGCTGGGGCCAACGTCCTGACTTTC
>.|.|TRBV10-1|TRBJ2-3
CASSESIVGGGYTQYF
TGCGCCAGCAGTGAGTCGATTGTGGGAGGGGGATATACGCAGTATTTT
>TRBD2|.|TRBV18|TRBJ2-1
CASSPLTGSSGRVNEQFF
TGTGCCAGCTCACCTTTAACCGGGTCTAGCGGGAGAGTCAATGAGCAGTTCTTC
>TRBD2|.|TRBV29-1|TRBJ2-2
CSVGAFSGSGTGELFF
TGCAGCGTTGGGGCTTTTAGCGGGAGTGGAACCGGGGAGCTGTTTTTT
>.|.|TRBV5-1|TRBJ2-7
CASSFGTVTYEQYF
TGCGCCAGCAGCTTCGGAACAGTAACCTACGAGCAGTACTTC
>.|.|TRBV5-6|TRBJ2-1
CASSRGASYNEQFF
TGTGCCAGCAGTCGAGGAGCCTCCTACAATGAGCAGTTCTTC
>.|.|TRBV6-5|TRBJ2-7
CASSYSRTTYEQYF
TGTGCCAGCAGTTACTCGAGGACAACCTACGAGCAGTACTTC
>.|few|TRBV5-1|TRBJ2-7
CASSPLLGGDFYEQYF
TGCGCCAGCAGCCCCCTACTCGGGGGCGATTTCTACGAGCAGTACTTC
>.|few|TRBV27|TRBJ2-7
CASSSLTGHYEQYF
TGTGCCAGCAGTAGCCTGACAGGACACTACGAGCAGTACTTC
>TRBD2|.|TRBV7-7|TRBJ2-5
CASSPGLAGVNAETQYF
TGTGCCAGCAGCCCCGGACTAGCGGGAGTGAATGCGGAGACCCAGTACTTC
>.|few|TRBV7-9|TRBJ1-2
CASSQEGQSRATF
TGTGCCAGCAGCCAAGAAGGACAGTCTCGGGCTACCTTC
>.|.|TRBV28|TRBJ2-7
CASSFWAGPDF
TGTGCCAGCAGTTTTTGGGCAGGCCCGGACTTC
>.|few|TRBV5-6|TRBJ1-2
CASSLGRFNYGYTF
TGTGCCAGCAGCTTAGGCAGGTTTAACTATGGCTACACCTTC
>.|few|TRBV3-1|TRBJ1-1
CASSQARHPLAEAFF
TGTGCCAGCAGCCAAGCCCGCCACCCATTGGCGGAAGCTTTCTTT
>.|.|TRBV29-1|TRBJ2-1
CSVEGAGRNEQFF
TGCAGCGTTGAAGGGGCAGGGCGCAATGAGCAGTTCTTC
>TRBD1|many|TRBV10-3|TRBJ1-5
CAISEDTGVDQPQHF
TGTGCCATCAGTGAGGATACAGGGGTTGATCAGCCCCAGCATTTT
>TRBD1|many|TRBV4-1|TRBJ1-1
CASSHSAVRGPRGTEAFF
TGCGCCAGCAGCCACAGTGCGGTAAGGGGGCCCCGGGGCACTGAAGCTTTCTTT
>TRBD2|.|TRBV20-1|TRBJ2-2
CSASMTGGGTGELFF
TGCAGTGCTAGTATGACGGGAGGGGGGACCGGGGAGCTGTTTTTT
>TRBD2|many|TRBV29-1|TRBJ2-7
CSVEVAGGVYEQYF
TGCAGCGTCGAGGTAGCGGGAGGTGTTTACGAGCAGTACTTC
>TRBD1|.|TRBV7-2|TRBJ1-1
CASSFTGERGAFF
TGTGCCAGCAGCTTCACAGGGGAAAGGGGAGCTTTCTTT
>TRBD1|.|TRBV29-1|TRBJ2-5
CSAGQGARETQYF
TGCAGCGCAGGACAGGGGGCGAGAGAGACCCAGTACTTC
>.|.|TRBV7-9|TRBJ2-3
CASSSAGSTTDTQYF
TGTGCCAGCAGCTCGGCCGGGAGTACCACAGATACGCAGTATTTT
>TRBD2|.|TRBV13|TRBJ2-2
CASGLAGDTGELFF
TGTGCCAGCGGGCTAGCGGGAGACACCGGGGAGCTGTTTTTT
>.|.|TRBV21-1|TRBJ2-1
CASSMGQGVYNEQFF
TGTGCCAGCAGCATGGGACAGGGGGTTTACAATGAGCAGTTCTTC
>.|.|TRBV6-5|TRBJ1-1
CASSYEKPSTEAFF
TGTGCCAGCAGTTACGAGAAGCCGAGCACTGAAGCTTTCTTT
>TRBD2|.|TRBV10-3|TRBJ2-1
CAIGAGGPYNEQFF
TGTGCCATTGGAGCGGGAGGGCCCTACAATGAGCAGTTCTTC
>TRBD1|few|TRBV29-1|TRBJ2-5
CSAVRDRAETQYF
TGCAGCGCTGTTAGAGACAGGGCTGAGACCCAGTACTTC
>.|few|TRBV12-3/TRBV12-4|TRBJ2-1
CASSLRESNNEQFF
TGTGCCAGCAGTTTGAGGGAGTCGAACAATGAGCAGTTCTTC
>.|few|TRBV11-2|TRBJ2-7
CASRKITGSYEQYF
TGTGCCAGCAGGAAAATAACGGGTTCCTACGAGCAGTACTTC
>.|.|TRBV10-3|TRBJ1-6
CAISEFEIPNSPLHF
TGTGCCATCAGTGAGTTTGAGATACCCAATTCACCCCTCCACTTT
>TRBD2|.|TRBV20-1|TRBJ2-1
CSARVAGVGNEQFF
TGCAGTGCTAGAGTAGCGGGAGTAGGCAATGAGCAGTTCTTC
>.|once|TRBV6-1|TRBJ1-6
CASFAPRLNSPLHF
TGTGCCAGCTTTGCCCCTAGGCTTAATTCACCCCTCCACTTT
>.|.|TRBV25-1|TRBJ2-7
CASSDNLWRKYF
TGTGCCAGCAGTGACAATCTCTGGAGGAAGTACTTC
>TRBD2|few|TRBV10-3|TRBJ2-1
CAISESLTSGRTSEQFF
TGTGCCATCAGTGAGTCTTTGACTAGCGGGAGGACTAGTGAGCAGTTCTTC
>TRBD1|.|TRBV27|TRBJ1-5
CASSSDRRGDQPQHF
TGTGCCAGCAGTTCGGACAGGCGAGGGGATCAGCCCCAGCATTTT
>.|.|TRBV10-2|TRBJ2-7
CASSESEGYEQYF
TGCGCCAGCAGTGAGTCTGAGGGGTACGAGCAGTACTTC
>TRBD1|many|TRBV10-1|TRBJ1-1
CASSEEGAGTEAFF
TGCGCCAGCAGTGAAGAGGGGGCCGGCACTGAAGCTTTCTTT
>.|.|TRBV20-1|TRBJ2-1
CSAASGGRGSYNEQFF
TGCAGTGCTGCCTCCGGGGGGAGGGGGTCCTACAATGAGCAGTTCTTC
>.|few|TRBV6-5|TRBJ1-2
CASSYPGDPYGYTF
TGTGCCAGCAGTTACCCAGGGGACCCCTATGGCTACACCTTC
>TRBD1|.|TRBV10-3|TRBJ2-1
CATWDRRYNEQFF
TGTGCCACCTGGGACAGGAGGTACAATGAGCAGTTCTTC
>.|.|TRBV7-9|TRBJ1-2
CASSPGAPYGYTF
TGTGCCAGCAGCCCTGGGGCTCCCTATGGCTACACCTTC
>.|.|TRBV9|TRBJ1-3
CASSVELGMSGNTIYF
TGTGCCAGCAGCGTAGAATTAGGGATGAGTGGAAACACCATATATTTT
>TRBD2|.|TRBV18|TRBJ2-4
CASSPLATSGKIAKNIQYF
TGTGCCAGCTCACCACTGGCGACTAGCGGGAAAATAGCCAAAAACATTCAGTACTTC
>TRBD2|.|TRBV6-1|TRBJ2-2
CASSTSGIVGELFF
TGTGCCAGCAGTACTAGCGGGATCGTCGGGGAGCTGTTTTTT
>.|.|TRBV11-2|TRBJ1-1
CASSLESGVIAFF
TGTGCCAGCAGCTTAGAGTCAGGCGTTATCGCTTTCTTT
>TRBD2|medium-sized|TRBV4-2|TRBJ2-7
CASSQVAGVRYEQYF
TGTGCCAGCAGCCAGGTAGCGGGAGTCCGCTACGAGCAGTACTTC
>TRBD2|.|TRBV20-1|TRBJ2-1
CSAPSSGSGTNEQFF
TGCAGTGCTCCATCAAGCGGGAGTGGAACCAATGAGCAGTTCTTC
>.|.|TRBV4-2|TRBJ2-5
CASSQDGGSQETQYF
TGTGCCAGCAGCCAAGATGGGGGGAGCCAAGAGACCCAGTACTTC
>TRBD1|.|TRBV6-2/TRBV6-3|TRBJ2-7
CASSYVGTGGDEQYF
TGTGCCAGCAGTTACGTCGGGACAGGGGGCGACGAGCAGTACTTC
>.|.|TRBV7-2|TRBJ2-3
CASSFGLQDTQYF
TGTGCCAGCAGCTTTGGACTTCAAGATACGCAGTATTTT
>.|few|TRBV6-2/TRBV6-3|TRBJ2-1
CASSYLGLNEQFF
TGTGCCAGCAGTTACTTGGGGCTTAATGAGCAGTTCTTC
>.|.|TRBV29-1|TRBJ2-2
CSVDLQRSTGELFF
TGCAGCGTTGATTTGCAAAGAAGCACCGGGGAGCTGTTTTTT
>TRBD1|few|TRBV27|TRBJ2-1
CASSFFGTASLDEQFF
TGTGCCAGCAGTTTTTTTGGGACAGCGAGCCTGGATGAGCAGTTCTTC
>.|.|TRBV7-9|TRBJ1-1
CASSRDVGTEAFF
TGTGCCAGCAGCCGGGACGTCGGTACTGAAGCTTTCTTT
>TRBD1|once|TRBV24-1|TRBJ2-5
CATSGTGTGDQETQYF
TGTGCCACCAGTGGCACCGGGACAGGAGACCAAGAGACCCAGTACTTC
>.|.|TRBV27|TRBJ2-7
CASSLKRTPVYEQYF
TGTGCCAGCAGTTTAAAGAGGACCCCCGTCTACGAGCAGTACTTC